This T cell receptor (beta chain) was identified during a study of T cells in Graves' hyperthyroidism and ophthalmopathy. Study at large: Upon initial diagnosis and before any treatment, peripheral blood was collected.

Amplification of TCR beta CDR3 regions used RNA as the template. HTBI primers were the set used in a first-round RT-PCR of the TCR CDR3. TCRdb re-derived calls from the multiplex PCR reads in MiXCR, one entry per CDR3 protein. Of 400,000 to 500,000 distinct CDR3 sequences listed, around 15% are singletons. Those patients with uncontrolled infection, other autoimmune disease, pregnancy or lactation were excluded. Fresh peripheral blood, 10 ml, yielded the PBMCs. The V gene's germline CDR1 is SEHNR and CDR2 FQNEAQ (reference sequence). V lost 5 bases to trimming and J lost 2 bases, with 13 bases between them. This CDR3 is built from 14 residues. This clonotype was seen at least ten times.

The source material was blood. The chain links TRBV7-9 to TRBJ2-7, with D perhaps given as TRBD1 or TRBD2 (5 bases each). This TCR was sampled from a woman aged 18-35 years with Graves' hyperthyroidism. The CDR3 DNA reads TGTGCCAGCAGCAAGACTACGGGACCCTACGAGCAGTACTTC. It specifies CASSKTTGPYEQYF.